Listed below are T cell receptor beta chains from one sample, sequenced in a study of vaccination and CD4 T cells after COVID-19. MiXCR, applied by TCRdb to the PCR reads, yields one record per CDR3 protein. The sample yields some 29,000 distinct CDR3 sequences, around 50% seen once. The source was CD4+ T cells from blood, collected about 7 months after SARS-CoV-2 vaccination. The receptors were sampled from a human donor who had recovered from COVID-19. Both conserved end residues are part of each CDR3. D genes are given only for firm matches. Clone size is given for some rows only: seen once, a few or many times, or a class if the clone is expanded.

J gene,clone size,CDR3 length,V gene,D gene,CDR3 protein,CDR3 DNA
TRBJ2-1,NA,14,TRBV6-1,TRBD1,CASKLRGPRDEQFF,TGTGCCAGCAAGCTCAGGGGGCCAAGGGATGAGCAGTTCTTC
TRBJ2-3,NA,14,TRBV15,NA,CATSRSLEDRLQYF,TGTGCCACCAGCAGATCTTTGGAGGACCGACTGCAGTATTTT
TRBJ2-1,NA,15,TRBV7-9,NA,CASSSPRRFGNEQFF,TGTGCCAGCAGCTCCCCTAGGCGTTTCGGAAATGAGCAGTTCTTC
TRBJ1-3,NA,14,TRBV6-1,TRBD1,CASSGTGTGNTIYF,TGTGCCAGCAGTGGGACAGGGACTGGAAACACCATATATTTT
TRBJ2-1,once,14,TRBV6-1,NA,CASRNLNLLGEQFF,TGTGCCAGCAGGAACCTAAATTTACTCGGTGAGCAGTTCTTC
TRBJ1-5,NA,16,TRBV6-1,TRBD1,CASRAQGSAASQPQHF,TGTGCCAGCAGAGCACAGGGGTCCGCAGCCAGTCAGCCCCAGCATTTT
TRBJ2-1,NA,14,TRBV20-1,TRBD2,CSELSGSSYNEQFF,TGCAGTGAGTTAAGCGGGAGCTCCTACAATGAGCAGTTCTTC
TRBJ1-5,NA,14,TRBV6-1,NA,CASSRTVRDQPQHF,TGTGCCAGCAGTCGGACAGTAAGGGATCAGCCCCAGCATTTT
TRBJ2-5,NA,15,TRBV24-1,NA,CATSGGPGQQETQYF,TGTGCCACCAGTGGGGGGCCGGGGCAACAAGAGACCCAGTACTTC
TRBJ1-5,NA,12,TRBV28,NA,CASSFLNQPQHF,TGTGCCAGCAGTTTTCTTAATCAGCCCCAGCATTTT
TRBJ2-3,NA,17,TRBV20-1,NA,CSADLPRGRFETDTQYF,TGCAGTGCTGACCTCCCCCGAGGGCGATTTGAGACAGATACGCAGTATTTT
TRBJ2-7,NA,17,TRBV20-1,TRBD2,CSARAGTSGAGPYEQYF,TGCAGTGCTAGGGCCGGGACTAGCGGGGCCGGGCCCTACGAGCAGTACTTC
TRBJ1-3,once,15,TRBV6-5,NA,CASSYGGGSGNTIYF,TGTGCCAGCAGTTACGGGGGTGGATCTGGAAACACCATATATTTT
TRBJ2-6,NA,16,TRBV15,TRBD1,CATSRDRGSGANVLTF,TGTGCCACCAGCAGAGACAGGGGGTCTGGGGCCAACGTCCTGACTTTC
TRBJ2-5,NA,18,TRBV4-1,TRBD2,CASSQDSFSAGGAETQYF,TGCGCCAGCAGCCAAGATTCCTTTTCAGCGGGAGGGGCGGAGACCCAGTACTTC
TRBJ1-2,NA,13,TRBV19,NA,CASGSGAYGGYTF,TGTGCCAGCGGGTCAGGGGCTTATGGTGGCTACACCTTC
TRBJ2-5,few,14,TRBV28,NA,CASSLAVIQETQYF,TGTGCCAGCAGTTTAGCGGTAATACAAGAGACCCAGTACTTC
TRBJ1-6,NA,16,TRBV6-5,TRBD1,CASSYKGGQGPLPLHF,TGTGCCAGCAGTTACAAAGGGGGACAGGGGCCCTTACCCCTCCACTTT
TRBJ1-1,few,15,TRBV7-9,NA,CASSLFAREGSEAFF,TGTGCCAGCAGCTTATTTGCCAGGGAGGGATCTGAAGCTTTCTTT
TRBJ1-2,NA,14,TRBV28,NA,CASSLTGGGYGYTF,TGTGCCAGCAGTTTGACAGGAGGTGGCTATGGCTACACCTTC
TRBJ1-4,once,15,TRBV7-2,NA,CASSGSGIANEKLFF,TGTGCCAGCAGCGGTTCAGGGATAGCTAATGAAAAACTGTTTTTT
TRBJ1-1,NA,13,TRBV28,NA,CASGRTPTTEAFF,TGTGCCAGCGGGAGGACACCGACGACTGAAGCTTTCTTT
TRBJ2-3,NA,15,TRBV19,TRBD1,CASSTTGTGTDTQYF,TGTGCCAGTAGTACGACCGGGACAGGGACAGATACGCAGTATTTT
TRBJ2-5,NA,17,TRBV6-5,TRBD2,CASSYSASGRDGKTQYF,TGTGCCAGCAGTTACTCGGCTAGCGGGAGGGATGGGAAGACCCAGTACTTC
TRBJ2-7,few,13,TRBV7-6,TRBD2,CASSSGLVGEQYF,TGTGCCAGCAGCTCGGGACTAGTTGGCGAGCAGTACTTC
TRBJ2-1,few,17,TRBV7-6,TRBD2,CASSLGAGGLSYNEQFF,TGTGCCAGCAGCTTAGGTGCGGGAGGGCTCTCCTACAATGAGCAGTTCTTC
TRBJ2-1,NA,12,TRBV6-1,NA,CASRETGSEQFF,TGTGCCAGCAGAGAGACGGGCAGTGAGCAGTTCTTC
TRBJ1-2,NA,13,TRBV29-1,TRBD1,CSASTGTGYGYTF,TGCAGCGCTTCGACAGGGACAGGTTATGGCTACACCTTC
TRBJ2-1,NA,12,TRBV19,NA,CASSQTGNEQFF,TGTGCCAGTAGTCAGACGGGTAATGAGCAGTTCTTC
TRBJ2-7,NA,13,TRBV6-1,TRBD1,CASDPGQGYEQYF,TGTGCCAGCGACCCGGGACAGGGGTACGAGCAGTACTTC
TRBJ1-5,NA,15,TRBV6-5,NA,CASSYSGQYNQPQHF,TGTGCCAGCAGTTACTCAGGACAGTACAATCAGCCCCAGCATTTT
TRBJ1-1,once,13,TRBV6-1,NA,CASKEEGGTEAFF,TGTGCCAGCAAAGAAGAAGGGGGCACTGAAGCTTTCTTT
TRBJ2-7,NA,11,TRBV2,NA,CASSTGYEQYF,TGTGCCAGCAGCACAGGGTACGAGCAGTACTTC